This T cell receptor (beta chain) was identified during a study of shared clonotypes between healthy human individuals. Points from the study as a whole: A generally larger estimated richness was seen in naive subsets than in memory subsets.

V lost 3 bases, J lost 2 bases, and 11 bases lay in between. Germline CDR1 is ENHRY and CDR2 is SYGVKD. The CDR3 contains 14 residues. Turning to this clone: Its antigen remains unknown.

Several immunoSEQ plates received, in even portions, the genomic DNA of each subset. The repertoire was sequenced with immunoSEQ multiplex PCR; TCRdb's copy has only in-frame clones and lacks some. The repertoire consists of more than 2 million clones, with 90% to 96% occurring once and the leading ten covering roughly 0.13%. The receptor's source is a man between 18 and 29 years old in good health. Sequences were obtained from naive CD4+ T cells sorted from blood. The subset here: CD45RA+ positively selected. This chain links TRBV10-3 with TRBJ2-7, with a possible D match to TRBD1 (5 bases). The DNA of the CDR3 is TGTGCCATCAGTGAAACGACAGAGACCTACGAGCAGTACTTC. Amino acid sequence: CAISETTETYEQYF.